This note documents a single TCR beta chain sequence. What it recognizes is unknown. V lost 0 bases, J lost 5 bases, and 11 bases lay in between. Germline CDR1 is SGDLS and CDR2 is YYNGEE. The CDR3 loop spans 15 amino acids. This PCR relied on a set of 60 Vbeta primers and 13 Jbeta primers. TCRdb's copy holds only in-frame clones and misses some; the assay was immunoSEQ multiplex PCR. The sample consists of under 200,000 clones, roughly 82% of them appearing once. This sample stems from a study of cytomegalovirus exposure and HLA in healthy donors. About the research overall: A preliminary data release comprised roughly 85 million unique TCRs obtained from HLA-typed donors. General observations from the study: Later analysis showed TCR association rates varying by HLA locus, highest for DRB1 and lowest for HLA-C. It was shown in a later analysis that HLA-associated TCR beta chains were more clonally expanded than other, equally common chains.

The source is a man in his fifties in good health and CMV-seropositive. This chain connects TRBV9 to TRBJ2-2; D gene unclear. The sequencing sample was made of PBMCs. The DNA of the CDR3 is TGTGCCAGCAGCGTAGATCCAAGCTTGACCGGGGAGCTGTTTTTT. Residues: CASSVDPSLTGELFF.